This entry is about one TCR beta chain. These data belong to a study of spatial heterogeneity in lung cancer. Study-wide context: Sequence detection consistently recorded a greater number of beta-chain than alpha-chain sequences. For the average unique TCR and UMI combination, more than eight occurrences appeared in raw reads.

The CDR3 consists of 13 residues. V shed 4 bases and J shed 8 bases, with 12 bases lying between them. Per the germline V gene, CDR1 is LGHDT and CDR2 is YNNKEL (reference sequence). Noted time point: blood at routine non-recurrence follow-up after resection. Researchers sequenced whole RNA taken from tumor, nontumor lung or frozen PBMC without sorting. TCRdb fed the 5' RACE reads into MiXCR, producing one record per CDR3 protein. This table has 17,000 or so distinct CDR3 sequences, 9% to 10% appearing once. The J gene is TRBJ1-3, the V gene TRBV3-1; D gene unclear. The sequencing here drew on PBMCs, taken at follow-up. The TCR sequence derives from a female donor with early-stage non-small cell lung cancer. The chain's CDR3 is CASSPVDRDTIYF. The CDR3 coding sequence is TGTGCCAGCAGCCCGGTGGATCGCGACACCATATATTTT.